The 2 T cell receptor beta chains in this list originate from one sample, sequenced in a study of cytomegalovirus exposure and HLA in healthy donors. PCR used 60 Vbeta primers and 13 Jbeta primers. TCRdb's table, derived via immunoSEQ multiplex PCR, lists solely in-frame clones and lacks some. This sample has some 190,000 clones, with 60% to 85% found just once. The sequenced sample was PBMCs. All receptors derive from a man between 18 and 29 years old in good health and CMV-seronegative.

The chain is built from TRBV23-1 and TRBJ2-5, with D possibly matching TRBD2 (5 bases). TRBV23-1 is an ORF for which the function is uncertain. V lost 3 bases to trimming and J lost 3 bases, with 5 bases between them. This CDR3 has 12 residues. The CDR3 is CASSHGEETQYF. The CDR3 DNA reads TGCGCCAGCAGTCACGGGGAAGAGACCCAGTACTTC.

This sequence joins TRBV6-6 and TRBJ1-1, with D maybe TRBD1 (5 bases). Trimming cost V 7 bases and J 4 bases, with 22 bases left between them. CDR1 and CDR2 (germline): MNHNY, SVGAGI (reference sequence). The CDR3 totals 16 residues. CDR3 residues: CASTSRGVSMSTEAFF. In DNA form, the CDR3 reads TGTGCCAGCACCTCACGGGGGGTCTCGATGAGCACTGAAGCTTTCTTT.